This TCR beta chain emerged from a study of ipilimumab plus nivolumab after autologous stem cell transplantation. Study-wide background: Patients received a median of roughly five ipilimumab and 8 nivolumab doses.

Of note for this clone: The antigen is undetermined. One end of the junction varies from germline; a read error may be responsible.

Generated by immunoSEQ multiplex PCR, the TCRdb table keeps only in-frame clones and is missing some. The sample consists of some 25,000 clones, 85% to 90% of them appearing once. Germline CDR1 and CDR2: SSHAT and FNYEAQ (reference sequence). This CDR3 has 15 amino acids. Study-level results: TCR repertoire, Treg phenotype and gut microbiota reportedly support more study of this approach.

This TCR was sampled from a male donor with diffuse large B-cell lymphoma. The specimen was PBMCs, collected in a trial of ipilimumab plus nivolumab as post-transplant consolidation. The chain has TRBV7-7 and TRBJ2-3; no clear D gene. The CDR3 DNA sequence: TGTGCTAGCAGCTTAGGCCGGTACCGGACAGATACGCAGTATTTT. Amino acids: CASSLGRYRTDTQYF.